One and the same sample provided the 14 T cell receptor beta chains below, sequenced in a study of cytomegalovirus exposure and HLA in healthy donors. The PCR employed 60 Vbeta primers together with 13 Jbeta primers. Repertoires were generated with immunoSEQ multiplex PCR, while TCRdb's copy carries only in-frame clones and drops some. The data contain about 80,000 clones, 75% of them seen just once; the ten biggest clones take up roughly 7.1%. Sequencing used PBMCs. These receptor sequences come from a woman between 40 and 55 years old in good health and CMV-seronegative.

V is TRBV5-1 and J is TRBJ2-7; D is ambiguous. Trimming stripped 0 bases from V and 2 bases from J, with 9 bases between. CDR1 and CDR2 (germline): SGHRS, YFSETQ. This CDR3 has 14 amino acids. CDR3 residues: CASSLDAGPYEQYF. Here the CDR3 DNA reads TGCGCCAGCAGCTTGGATGCAGGCCCCTACGAGCAGTACTTC. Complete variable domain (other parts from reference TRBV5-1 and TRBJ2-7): KAGVTQTPRYLIKTRGQQVTLSCSPISGHRSVSWYQQTPGQGLQFLFEYFSETQRNKGNFPGRFSGRQFSNSRSEMNVSTLELGDSALYLCASSLDAGPYEQYFGPGTRLTVT.

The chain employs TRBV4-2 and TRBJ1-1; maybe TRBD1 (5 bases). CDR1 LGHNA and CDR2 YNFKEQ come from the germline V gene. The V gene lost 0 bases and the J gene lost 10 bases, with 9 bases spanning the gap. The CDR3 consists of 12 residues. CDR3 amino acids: CASSQDGAGAFF. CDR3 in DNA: TGTGCCAGCAGCCAAGATGGGGCAGGAGCTTTCTTT.

The CDR3 loop is CASSLEPGNSPLHF. Here the CDR3 DNA reads TGTGCCAGCAGCTTAGAGCCCGGGAATTCACCCCTCCACTTT. The chain recombines TRBV7-9 with TRBJ1-6; D gene ambiguous. From germline, CDR1 is SEHNR and CDR2 FQNEAQ (reference sequence). This CDR3 has 14 amino acids. Trimming took off 1 base at V and 7 bases at J, with 8 bases between the two ends. Variable domain in full (rest from reference TRBV7-9 and TRBJ1-6): DTGVSQNPRHKITKRGQNVTFRCDPISEHNRLYWYRQTLGQGPEFLTYFQNEAQLEKSRLLSDRFSAERPKGSFSTLEIQRTEQGDSAMYLCASSLEPGNSPLHFGNGTRLTVT.

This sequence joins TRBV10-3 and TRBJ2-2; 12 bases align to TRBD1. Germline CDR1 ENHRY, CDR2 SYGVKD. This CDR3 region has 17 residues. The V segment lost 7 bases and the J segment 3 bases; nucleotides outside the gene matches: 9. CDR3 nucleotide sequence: TGTGCCATCAACCCGGGACAGGGGGCTTTGGACACCGGGGAGCTGTTTTTT. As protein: CAINPGQGALDTGELFF.

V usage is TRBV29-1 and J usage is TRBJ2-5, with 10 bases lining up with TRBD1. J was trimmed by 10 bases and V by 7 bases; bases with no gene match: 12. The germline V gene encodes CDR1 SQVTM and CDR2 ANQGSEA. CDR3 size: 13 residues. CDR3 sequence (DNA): TGCAGCGGCGCCGGGACAGGGGCTTTAAGCCAGTACTTC. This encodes CSGAGTGALSQYF.

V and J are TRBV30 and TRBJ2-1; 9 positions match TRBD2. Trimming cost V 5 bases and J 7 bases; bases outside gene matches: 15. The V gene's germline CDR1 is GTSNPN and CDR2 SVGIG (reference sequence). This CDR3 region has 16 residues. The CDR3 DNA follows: TGTGCCTGGTCCGCCGGGACTAGCATGGAGGGAAATGAGCAGTTCTTC. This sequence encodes CAWSAGTSMEGNEQFF.

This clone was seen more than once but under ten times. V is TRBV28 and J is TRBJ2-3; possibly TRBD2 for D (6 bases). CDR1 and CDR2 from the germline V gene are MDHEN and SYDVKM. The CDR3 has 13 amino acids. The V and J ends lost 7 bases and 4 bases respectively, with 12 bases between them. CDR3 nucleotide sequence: TGTGCCAGCAAGCTTCCGGGAGCAGATACGCAGTATTTT. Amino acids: CASKLPGADTQYF. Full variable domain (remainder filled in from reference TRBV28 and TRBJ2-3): DVKVTQSSRYLVKRTGEKVFLECVQDMDHENMFWYRQDPGLGLRLIYFSYDVKMKEKGDIPEGYSVSREKKERFSLILESASTNQTSMYLCASKLPGADTQYFGPGTRLTVL.

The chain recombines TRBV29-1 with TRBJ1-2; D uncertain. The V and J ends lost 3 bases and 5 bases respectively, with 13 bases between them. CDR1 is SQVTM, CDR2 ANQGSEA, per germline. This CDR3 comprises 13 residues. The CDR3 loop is CSVDIQTEYGYTF. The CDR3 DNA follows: TGCAGCGTTGACATCCAGACGGAGTATGGCTACACCTTC.

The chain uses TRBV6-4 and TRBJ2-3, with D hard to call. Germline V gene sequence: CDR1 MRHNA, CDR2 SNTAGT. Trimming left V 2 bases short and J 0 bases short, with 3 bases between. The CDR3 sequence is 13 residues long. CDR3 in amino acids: CASSDPSTDTQYF. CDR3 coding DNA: TGTGCCAGCAGTGACCCTAGCACAGATACGCAGTATTTT.

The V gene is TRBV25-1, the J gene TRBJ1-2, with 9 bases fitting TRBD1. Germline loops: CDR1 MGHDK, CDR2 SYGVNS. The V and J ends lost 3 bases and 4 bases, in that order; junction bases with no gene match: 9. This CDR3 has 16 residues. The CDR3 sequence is CASSEPGQGFFYGYTF. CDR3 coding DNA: TGTGCCAGCAGTGAGCCGGGACAGGGATTTTTCTATGGCTACACCTTC.

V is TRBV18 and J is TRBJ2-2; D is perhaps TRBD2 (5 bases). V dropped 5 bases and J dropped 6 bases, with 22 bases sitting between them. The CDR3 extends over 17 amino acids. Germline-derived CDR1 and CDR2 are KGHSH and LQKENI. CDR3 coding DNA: TGTGCCAGCTCATCATCATTAGCGAGGGAGTCTTCCGGGGAGCTGTTTTTT. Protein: CASSSSLARESSGELFF.

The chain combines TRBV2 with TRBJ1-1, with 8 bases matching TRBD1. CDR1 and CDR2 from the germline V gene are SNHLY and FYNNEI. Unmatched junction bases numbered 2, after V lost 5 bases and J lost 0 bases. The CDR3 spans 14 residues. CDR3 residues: CASSRTGLNTEAFF. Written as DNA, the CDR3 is TGTGCCAGCAGTCGGACAGGGTTGAACACTGAAGCTTTCTTT.

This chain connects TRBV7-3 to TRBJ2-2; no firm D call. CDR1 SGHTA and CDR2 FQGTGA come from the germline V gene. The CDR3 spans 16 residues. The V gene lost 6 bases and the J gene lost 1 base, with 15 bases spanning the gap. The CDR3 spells CASRLRGPENTGELFF. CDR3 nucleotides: TGTGCCAGCAGGCTACGAGGCCCTGAGAACACCGGGGAGCTGTTTTTT.

The CDR3 region is CASSGQGGGYGYTF. Here the CDR3 DNA reads TGTGCCAGCAGCGGACAGGGAGGTGGCTATGGCTACACCTTC. The V call is TRBV7-9, the J call TRBJ1-2, with 8 bases that match TRBD1. V was pared by 5 bases and J by 4 bases, with 6 bases of the junction left unmatched. Germline values: CDR1 SEHNR, CDR2 FQNEAQ (reference sequence). The CDR3 loop spans 14 amino acids.